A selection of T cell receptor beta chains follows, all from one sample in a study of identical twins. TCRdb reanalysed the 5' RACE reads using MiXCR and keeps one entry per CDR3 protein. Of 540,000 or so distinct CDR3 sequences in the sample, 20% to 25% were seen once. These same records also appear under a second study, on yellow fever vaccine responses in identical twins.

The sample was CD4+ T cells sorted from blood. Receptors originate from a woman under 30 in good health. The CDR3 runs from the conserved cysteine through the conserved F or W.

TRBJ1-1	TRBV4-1	CASSQGVGTVNTEAFF
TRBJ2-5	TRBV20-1	CSAREAGVVRETQYF
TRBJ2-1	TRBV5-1	CASRSMGGPYNEQFF
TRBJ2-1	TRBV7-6	CASSLRPRDEQFF
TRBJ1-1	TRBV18	CASSPAIGSAEAFF
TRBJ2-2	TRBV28	CASTLQGMNTGELFF
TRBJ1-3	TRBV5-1	CASSLGVITSGNTIYF
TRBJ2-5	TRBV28	CASSLLGTGTQETQYF
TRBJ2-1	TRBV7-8	CASSLGTSRSNEQFF
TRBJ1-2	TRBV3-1	CASSQKGVSSPYGYTF
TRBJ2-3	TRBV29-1	CSVALGGLGTDTQYF
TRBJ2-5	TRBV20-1	CSARVGTSGIQETQYF